The rows below give T cell receptor beta chains drawn from one sample of a study of T-cell memory formation after mild COVID-19. TCRdb reanalysed the 5' RACE reads using MiXCR and keeps one entry per CDR3 protein. Of 85,000 to 130,000 distinct CDR3 sequences detected, around 10% appear once; the ten largest clones hold 40%. The sequenced sample consisted of PBMCs or a T cell subset sorted from them (not recorded which). These receptor sequences come from a man aged 18 to 30 who had mild COVID-19 (a few samples of this study predate the infection). Cell type and time point are not known. Both conserved end residues are trimmed from each CDR3. Rows give clone size only sometimes, using once, few, many, or a class for an expanded clone.

v_call,clone_size,j_call,cdr3_length,cdr3_aa
TRBV4-1,NA,TRBJ2-1,14,ASSQVYAEVYNEQF
TRBV27,NA,TRBJ2-2,12,ASSSRLVTGELF
TRBV7-8,once,TRBJ2-5,16,ASSFVNLDSIGRETQY
TRBV6-2/TRBV6-3,few,TRBJ1-5,13,ASSILTGGPEPQH
TRBV27,few,TRBJ1-1,11,ASMTQGATEAF
TRBV4-1,NA,TRBJ1-5,14,ASSHPAGQGLEPQH
TRBV6-2/TRBV6-3,few,TRBJ2-2,13,ASSDRTGDTGELF
TRBV7-2,NA,TRBJ2-5,12,ASSFSQEGETQY
TRBV7-9,NA,TRBJ1-1,13,ASSQPQGLATEAF
TRBV7-3,NA,TRBJ2-3,14,ASTCSPAGDEDTQY
TRBV12-3/TRBV12-4,few,TRBJ2-5,10,ASSQTPGFQY
TRBV27,few,TRBJ2-3,9,ASHGGDTQY
TRBV5-1,NA,TRBJ1-2,12,ASSLAGFGYGYT
TRBV6-5,NA,TRBJ1-2,11,ASSPGQGSGYT
TRBV6-5,few,TRBJ2-1,14,ASSYDPPGGTNEQF
TRBV7-9,NA,TRBJ2-3,10,ASSSLDYSQY
TRBV5-1,few,TRBJ1-4,13,ASSLVAAANEKLF
TRBV9,NA,TRBJ2-1,13,ASSDSGSSYNEQF
TRBV4-3,few,TRBJ2-3,16,ASSQDRLGTGVTDTQY
TRBV24-1,NA,TRBJ2-2,14,ATSPWDRANTGELF
TRBV30,NA,TRBJ1-4,12,AWSVRRTNEKLF
TRBV10-3,NA,TRBJ2-5,13,AISESPGLQETQY
TRBV7-3,few,TRBJ2-2,12,ASRLEAGTGELF
TRBV3-1,NA,TRBJ2-3,15,ASSQEVPSLLADTQY
TRBV3-1,NA,TRBJ2-1,10,ASSQASNEQF
TRBV20-1,few,TRBJ2-1,8,SAIGHEQF
TRBV9,few,TRBJ2-1,14,ASSLNVGTGYNEQF
TRBV12-3/TRBV12-4,NA,TRBJ2-5,13,ASSPAGGPTGAQY
TRBV9,NA,TRBJ1-1,15,ASSANPGFGSDTEAF
TRBV6-5,few,TRBJ1-5,12,ASSPRAGFSPQH
TRBV5-1,NA,TRBJ2-3,13,ASIPEVGGTDTQY
TRBV29-1,many,TRBJ2-3,13,SVEGQGADYVTQY
TRBV24-1,NA,TRBJ2-5,13,ATSAGGGFWETQY